These 11 T cell receptor beta chains originate from one sample sequenced in a study of T cell repertoires in ileal Crohn's disease. TCRdb's table, derived via immunoSEQ multiplex PCR, lists solely in-frame clones and lacks some. The profile shows tens of thousands of clones, roughly 75% of them singletons. Sequenced sample: ileal tissue. The receptor source for this set is an adult with Crohn's disease.

The rearrangement joins TRBV7-2 to TRBJ2-7; 10 bases are a match to TRBD1. Germline V CDR1 and CDR2: SGHTA, FQGNSA. CDR3 length: 15 residues. The junction had 5 bases not matched to a gene; V was cut back by 6 bases and J by 0 bases. CDR3: CASRLTGGVSYEQYF. The CDR3, as DNA: TGTGCCAGCAGACTGACAGGGGGCGTCTCCTACGAGCAGTACTTC.

This clone has just one count. This chain joins TRBV5-1 and TRBJ2-7; D perhaps matches TRBD1 (6 bases). The CDR3 length is 14 residues. The V end lost 4 bases, the J end lost 5 bases, and 16 bases lay between the germline ends. Germline CDR1 reads SGHRS; CDR2 reads YFSETQ. The CDR3 is CASSLAGQGNEQYF. CDR3 DNA: TGCGCCAGCAGCCTTGCGGGTCAGGGGAACGAGCAGTACTTC.

The genes are TRBV6-1 and TRBJ2-3; 7 nucleotides align to TRBD2. This CDR3 is 15 amino acids long. V dropped 2 bases and J dropped 0; count of bases not matched to a gene: 2. The germline V gene encodes CDR1 MNHNS and CDR2 SASEGT. The CDR3 is CASSERGGSTDTQYF. In DNA, the CDR3 is TGTGCCAGCAGTGAAAGGGGAGGGAGCACAGATACGCAGTATTTT.

The chain recombines TRBV10-3 with TRBJ1-2, with D hard to call. V lost 0 bases and J 0 bases, leaving 11 bases between the germline ends. Germline V gene data show CDR1 as ENHRY and CDR2 as SYGVKD. CDR3 length: 16 residues. The CDR3 sequence is CAISESIGRTNYGYTF. CDR3 DNA: TGTGCCATCAGTGAGTCGATTGGCAGAACTAACTATGGCTACACCTTC.

This clone was observed a few times. The chain has TRBV6-6 and TRBJ1-1; 7 bases match TRBD1. V lost 6 bases, J lost 6 bases, and 7 bases stayed unmatched. Germline V CDR1 and CDR2: MNHNY, SVGAGI (reference sequence). The CDR3 is 13 amino acids. The CDR3 nucleotides are TGTGCCAGCAGACAAACAGGGGACGCTGAAGCTTTCTTT. It encodes CASRQTGDAEAFF.

The V call is TRBV19, the J call TRBJ2-1; 12 nucleotides agree with TRBD2. CDR3 length: 13 amino acids. CDR1 and CDR2 from the germline V gene are LNHDA and SQIVND (reference sequence). V shed 9 bases, J shed 7 bases, and the junction held 4 bases outside the gene matches. In nucleotides, the CDR3 is TGTGCCAGCCGACTAGCGGGAGTTAATGAGCAGTTCTTC. It specifies CASRLAGVNEQFF.

This chain joins TRBV11-2 and TRBJ2-2; 10 nucleotides agree with TRBD2. V lost 2 bases and J lost 6; bases outside the gene matches: 3. Germline CDR1 and CDR2: SGHAT and FQNNGV. The CDR3 is 15 amino acids. The DNA for the CDR3 is TGTGCCAGCAGCTTAACTAGCGGGACATCCGGGGAGCTGTTTTTT. Protein: CASSLTSGTSGELFF.

A few counts support this clone. CDR3 protein: CASSLASVAGQETQYF. CDR3 nucleotide sequence: TGTGCCAGCAGCTTGGCTTCCGTAGCGGGCCAAGAGACCCAGTACTTC. The V call is TRBV5-4, the J call TRBJ2-5; 7 positions match TRBD2. Germline values: CDR1 SGHNT, CDR2 YYREEE (reference sequence). With 0 bases clipped from V and 1 base from J, the junction kept 6 bases outside the gene matches. CDR3 length: 16 amino acids.

In DNA form, the CDR3 reads TGTGCCAGCTCGGACAGGGGCATATATAGCAATCAGCCCCAGCATTTT. It specifies CASSDRGIYSNQPQHF. The V and J genes are TRBV18 and TRBJ1-5, with 9 positions matching TRBD1. V trimming: 6 bases; J trimming: 0 bases; junction bases outside the gene matches: 6. The CDR3 covers 16 residues. Germline V gives CDR1 KGHSH, CDR2 LQKENI. The complete variable domain, with remaining parts taken from reference TRBV18 and TRBJ1-5, reads NAGVMQNPRHLVRRRGQEARLRCSPMKGHSHVYWYRQLPEEGLKFMVYLQKENIIDESGMPKERFSAEFPKEGPSILRIQQVVRGDSAAYFCASSDRGIYSNQPQHFGDGTRLSIL.

This clone appeared a single time. V is TRBV19 and J is TRBJ2-2; D gene uncertain. The CDR3 contains 15 residues. V was clipped by 4 bases and J by 0 bases, with 9 bases between them. Germline values: CDR1 LNHDA, CDR2 SQIVND (reference sequence). CDR3 residues: CASSSYRSNTGELFF. CDR3 nucleotides: TGTGCCAGTAGTAGTTACAGATCGAACACCGGGGAGCTGTTTTTT.

The chain combines TRBV5-4 with TRBJ2-2; 11 positions match TRBD2. Germline assignment: CDR1 SGHNT and CDR2 YYREEE (reference sequence). The CDR3 extends over 19 amino acids. V gave up 3 bases and J gave up 6 bases; unmatched junction bases: 16. CDR3 protein: CASSSGQGSGRARPGELFF. For the CDR3, the DNA is TGTGCCAGCAGCTCGGGACAGGGTAGCGGGAGGGCCCGGCCCGGGGAGCTGTTTTTT.